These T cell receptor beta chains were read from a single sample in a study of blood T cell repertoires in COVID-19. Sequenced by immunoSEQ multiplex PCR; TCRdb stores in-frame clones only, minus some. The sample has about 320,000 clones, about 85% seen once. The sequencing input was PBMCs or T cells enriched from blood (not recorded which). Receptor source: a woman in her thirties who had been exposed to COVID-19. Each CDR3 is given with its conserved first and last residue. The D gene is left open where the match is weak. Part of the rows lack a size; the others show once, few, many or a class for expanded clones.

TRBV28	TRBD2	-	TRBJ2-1	CASRPTSGSYNEQFF	TGTGCCAGCAGGCCAACTAGCGGTTCCTACAATGAGCAGTTCTTC
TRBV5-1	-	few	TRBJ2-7	CASSLEYQFYEQYF	TGCGCCAGCAGCTTGGAGTACCAGTTCTACGAGCAGTACTTC
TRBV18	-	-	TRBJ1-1	CASSPGGNTEAFF	TGTGCCAGCTCACCAGGAGGGAACACTGAAGCTTTCTTT
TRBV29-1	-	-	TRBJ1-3	CSVAGTGNTIYF	TGCAGCGTTGCAGGGACTGGAAACACCATATATTTT
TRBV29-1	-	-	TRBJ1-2	CSVGVGNRELYGYTF	TGCAGCGTTGGGGTGGGTAACAGGGAACTCTATGGCTACACCTTC
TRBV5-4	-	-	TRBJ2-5	CASSRPQGSQETQYF	TGTGCCAGCAGCCGTCCACAGGGATCCCAAGAGACCCAGTACTTC
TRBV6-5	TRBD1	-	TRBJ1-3	CASSGQGAQGNTIYF	TGTGCCAGCAGCGGACAGGGGGCGCAGGGAAACACCATATATTTT
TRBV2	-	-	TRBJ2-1	CASSGAGLGEQFF	TGTGCCAGCAGTGGGGCGGGGTTGGGTGAGCAGTTCTTC
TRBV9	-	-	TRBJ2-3	CASSGISGLKSGDTQYF	TGTGCCAGCAGCGGGATTAGCGGCCTTAAGAGTGGAGATACGCAGTATTTT
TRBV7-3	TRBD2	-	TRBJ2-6	CASSSPGLAGSGANVLTF	TGTGCCAGCAGCTCCCCCGGTTTAGCGGGCTCTGGGGCCAACGTCCTGACTTTC
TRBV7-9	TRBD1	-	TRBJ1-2	CASSFETGHYGYTF	TGTGCCAGCAGCTTTGAGACAGGGCACTATGGCTACACCTTC
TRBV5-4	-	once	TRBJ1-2	CASSFLEEDYGYTF	TGTGCCAGCAGCTTCCTGGAGGAGGACTATGGCTACACCTTC
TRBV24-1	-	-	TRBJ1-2	CATSLTGHGYTF	TGTGCCACCAGTCTGACAGGACATGGCTACACCTTC
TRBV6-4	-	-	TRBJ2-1	CASSDGWTQEQFF	TGTGCCAGCAGTGACGGGTGGACTCAAGAGCAGTTCTTC
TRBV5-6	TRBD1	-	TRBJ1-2	CASSLGTGYGYTF	TGTGCCAGCAGCTTAGGGACAGGTTATGGCTACACCTTC
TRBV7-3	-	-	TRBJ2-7	CASSPTGTPRYEQYF	TGTGCCAGCAGCCCCACCGGGACACCAAGATACGAGCAGTACTTC
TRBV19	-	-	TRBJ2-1	CASSIDWGIGGGLYNEQFF	TGTGCCAGTAGTATAGATTGGGGAATCGGGGGAGGACTATACAATGAGCAGTTCTTC
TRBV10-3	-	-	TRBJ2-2	CAISEQSTGELFF	TGTGCCATCAGTGAACAGTCCACCGGGGAGCTGTTTTTT
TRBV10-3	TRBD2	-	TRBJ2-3	CAISDGGLLAGATTDTQYF	TGTGCCATCAGTGACGGGGGGCTACTAGCGGGAGCGACGACAGATACGCAGTATTTT
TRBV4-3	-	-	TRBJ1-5	CASSQHRGNSNQPQHF	TGCGCCAGCAGCCAACATCGAGGGAATAGCAATCAGCCCCAGCATTTT
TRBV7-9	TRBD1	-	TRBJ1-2	CASSLASSGQGYGYTF	TGTGCCAGCAGCTTAGCATCCTCGGGACAGGGCTATGGCTACACCTTC
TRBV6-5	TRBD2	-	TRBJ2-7	CASIILAGGTYEQYF	TGTGCCAGCATCATTCTAGCGGGAGGTACCTACGAGCAGTACTTC
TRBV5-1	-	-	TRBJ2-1	CASRPNQPGGYTNEQFF	TGCGCCAGCAGACCTAATCAACCTGGGGGGTACACCAATGAGCAGTTCTTC
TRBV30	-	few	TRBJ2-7	CAWSRGSSSYEQYF	TGTGCCTGGAGTAGGGGGTCCAGCTCCTACGAGCAGTACTTC
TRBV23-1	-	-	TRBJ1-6	CASSQEYNSPLHF	TGCGCCAGCAGTCAAGAGTATAATTCACCCCTCCACTTT
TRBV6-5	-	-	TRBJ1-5	CASSLGTGGNQPQHF	TGTGCCAGCAGCTTGGGGACGGGGGGAAATCAGCCCCAGCATTTT
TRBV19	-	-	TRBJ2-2	CASSITNTGELFF	TGTGCCAGTAGTATCACGAACACCGGGGAGCTGTTTTTT
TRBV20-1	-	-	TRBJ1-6	CSASGWGVSSYNSPLHF	TGCAGTGCTAGTGGTTGGGGAGTTAGCTCCTATAATTCACCCCTCCACTTT
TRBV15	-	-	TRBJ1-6	CATSRVRTVNSPLHF	TGTGCCACCAGCAGAGTAAGGACAGTCAATTCACCCCTCCACTTT
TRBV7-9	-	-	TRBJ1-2	CASSLANSGYTF	TGTGCCAGCAGCTTAGCGAACTCAGGCTACACCTTC
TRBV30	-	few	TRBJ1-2	CAWSVRMSDNYGYTF	TGTGCCTGGAGTGTTCGAATGAGTGATAACTATGGCTACACCTTC
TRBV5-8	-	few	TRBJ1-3	CASSLAWQGEPIYF	TGTGCCAGCAGCTTGGCCTGGCAGGGTGAACCCATATATTTT
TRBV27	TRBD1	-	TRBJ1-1	CASSLSTGLTEAFF	TGTGCCAGCAGTCTCTCGACAGGGTTGACTGAAGCTTTCTTT
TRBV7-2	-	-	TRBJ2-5	CASSSTQLAFRETQYF	TGTGCCAGCAGCTCCACCCAACTAGCTTTCCGCGAGACCCAGTACTTC
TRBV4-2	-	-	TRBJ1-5	CASSQEQGSPNQPQHF	TGTGCCAGCAGCCAAGAACAGGGTTCACCGAATCAGCCCCAGCATTTT
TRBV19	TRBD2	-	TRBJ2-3	CASSLGTSGGASTDTQYF	TGTGCCAGTAGTCTCGGGACTAGCGGGGGGGCCAGCACAGATACGCAGTATTTT
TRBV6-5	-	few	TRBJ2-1	CASSPAVLHNEQFF	TGTGCCAGCAGTCCAGCGGTCCTTCACAATGAGCAGTTCTTC
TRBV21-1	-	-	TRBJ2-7	CASNPGTGPSYEQYF	TGTGCCAGCAACCCCGGGACAGGTCCGTCCTACGAGCAGTACTTC
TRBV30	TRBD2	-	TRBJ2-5	CAWRASGGQETQYF	TGTGCCTGGAGGGCTAGCGGGGGCCAAGAGACCCAGTACTTC
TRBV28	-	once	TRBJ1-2	CASSLTGREGYGYTF	TGTGCCAGCAGTTTAACTGGCAGGGAAGGGTATGGCTACACCTTC
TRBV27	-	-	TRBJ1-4	CASSLQGLGEKLFF	TGTGCCAGCAGTTTACAGGGCCTGGGGGAAAAACTGTTTTTT
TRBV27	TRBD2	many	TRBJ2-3	CASSESRVGLAGTRDADTQYF	TGTGCCAGCTCGGAATCGAGGGTGGGACTAGCGGGAACTAGAGATGCAGATACGCAGTATTTT
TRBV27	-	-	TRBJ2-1	CASSLYHEQFF	TGTGCCAGCAGTTTGTATCATGAGCAGTTCTTC
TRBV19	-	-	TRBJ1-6	CASLDMPGGNSPLHF	TGTGCCAGTCTTGATATGCCCGGGGGGAATTCACCCCTCCACTTT
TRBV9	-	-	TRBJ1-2	CASSVERTEDYNYGYTF	TGTGCCAGCAGCGTAGAGAGGACAGAAGACTATAACTATGGCTACACCTTC
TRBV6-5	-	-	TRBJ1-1	CATRRGRLNTEAFF	TGTGCCACCCGCCGTGGGCGCCTGAACACTGAAGCTTTCTTT
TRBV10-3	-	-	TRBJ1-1	CAISEDRNTEAFF	TGTGCCATCAGTGAGGACAGAAACACTGAAGCTTTCTTT
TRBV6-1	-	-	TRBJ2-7	CASSEGRGPYEQYF	TGTGCCAGCAGTGAAGGGAGGGGCCCCTACGAGCAGTACTTC
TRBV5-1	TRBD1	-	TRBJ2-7	CASSSLETGTYEQYF	TGCGCCAGCAGCTCCCTCGAGACAGGGACGTACGAGCAGTACTTC
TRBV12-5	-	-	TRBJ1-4	CASGTGNEKLFF	TGTGCTAGTGGCACAGGCAATGAAAAACTGTTTTTT
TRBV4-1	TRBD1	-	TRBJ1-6	CASSQNSGTGGAFHF	TGCGCCAGCAGCCAAAATTCCGGGACAGGGGGCGCTTTCCACTTT
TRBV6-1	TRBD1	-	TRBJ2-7	CASSETGTGSYEQYF	TGTGCCAGCAGTGAAACCGGGACAGGCAGCTACGAGCAGTACTTC
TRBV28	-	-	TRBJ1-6	CASRPGVNSPLHF	TGTGCCAGCAGGCCAGGGGTAAATTCACCCCTCCACTTT
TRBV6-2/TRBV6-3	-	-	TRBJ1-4	CASSYRQATNEKLFF	TGTGCCAGCAGTTATCGACAGGCAACTAATGAAAAACTGTTTTTT
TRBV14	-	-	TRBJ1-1	CASSLIRGDTEAFF	TGTGCCAGCAGCCTTATTCGGGGTGACACTGAAGCTTTCTTT
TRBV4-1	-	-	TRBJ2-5	CASSPLTGDGETQYF	TGCGCCAGCAGTCCCCTTACAGGAGACGGGGAGACCCAGTACTTC
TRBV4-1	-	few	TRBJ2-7	CASSQVPRGHEQYF	TGCGCCAGCAGCCAAGTCCCCAGGGGCCACGAGCAGTACTTC
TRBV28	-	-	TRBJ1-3	CASSLLSGNTIYF	TGTGCCAGCAGTCTTCTCTCTGGAAACACCATATATTTT
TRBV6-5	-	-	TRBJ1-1	CASSPLGREAFF	TGTGCCAGCAGTCCCCTAGGTCGTGAAGCTTTCTTT